This T cell receptor (beta chain) was found in a study of control samples from healthy donors and cancer patients. Measured with immunoSEQ multiplex PCR; TCRdb has only the in-frame clones, and not every one. Of about 140,000 clones detected, 80% to 90% appear once; the ten largest clones hold just over 8.5%. Sequenced input: blood. This TCR came from a woman aged 30 to 39 in good health.

CDR3 amino acids: CASSLFGGEGDTQYF. The CDR3 nucleotides read TGTGCCAGCAGCCTGTTCGGGGGAGAGGGAGATACGCAGTATTTT. The V call is TRBV6-4, the J call TRBJ2-3, with a weak D call TRBD2 (6 bases). The V gene lost 6 bases and the J gene lost 5 bases, with 18 bases spanning the gap. Looked up from germline, CDR1 is MRHNA and CDR2 is SNTAGT. The CDR3 is 15 residues long.